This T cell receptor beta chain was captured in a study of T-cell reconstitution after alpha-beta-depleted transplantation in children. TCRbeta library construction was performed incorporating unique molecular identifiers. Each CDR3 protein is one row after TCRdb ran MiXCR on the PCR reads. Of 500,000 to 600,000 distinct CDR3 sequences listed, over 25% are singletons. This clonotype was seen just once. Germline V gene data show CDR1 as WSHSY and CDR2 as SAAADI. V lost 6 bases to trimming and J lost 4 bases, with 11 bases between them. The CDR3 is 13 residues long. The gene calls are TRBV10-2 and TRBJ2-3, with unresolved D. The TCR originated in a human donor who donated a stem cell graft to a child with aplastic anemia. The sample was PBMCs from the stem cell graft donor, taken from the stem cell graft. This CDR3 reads CASRVGFADTQYF. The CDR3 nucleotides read TGCGCCAGCAGAGTAGGGTTCGCAGATACGCAGTATTTT.